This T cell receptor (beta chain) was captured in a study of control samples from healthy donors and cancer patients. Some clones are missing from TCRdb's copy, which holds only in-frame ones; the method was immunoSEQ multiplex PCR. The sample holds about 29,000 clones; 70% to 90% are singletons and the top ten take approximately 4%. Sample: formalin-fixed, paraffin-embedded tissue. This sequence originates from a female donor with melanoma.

CDR3 DNA: TGTGCCAGCAGGTTCTGGGCAGATACGCAGTATTTT. This sequence encodes CASRFWADTQYF. The chain combines TRBV7-9 with TRBJ2-3; D unresolved. Germline CDR1 is SEHNR and CDR2 is FQNEAQ (reference sequence). V was clipped by 6 bases and J by 4 bases, with 8 bases between them. CDR3 length: 12 amino acids.